Included here is one T cell receptor beta chain sequence, with context. Membership in each cohort depended on participant-reported clinical history. This entry comes from a study of blood T cell repertoires in COVID-19. Turning to the study itself: PBMCs, B-cell-depleted T cells, or T cells provided the cDNA or gDNA that made up the material.

The table came from immunoSEQ multiplex PCR; TCRdb's copy has only in-frame clones and leaves some out. The repertoire has roughly 150,000 clones, about 80% of them found once; the top ten carry 7.3%. Between the trimmed V and J ends, which lost 0 bases and 4 bases, there was a span of 9 bases. This CDR3 contains 14 residues. The V gene's germline CDR1 is LNHNV and CDR2 YYDKDF (reference sequence). The receptor was isolated from a man between 45 and 60 years old who had recovered from COVID-19. The gene calls are TRBV15 and TRBJ1-2, with D uncertain. Sample: PBMCs or T cells enriched from blood (not recorded which). In DNA, the CDR3 is TGTGCCACCAGCAGAGAACGTACATCCTATGGCTACACCTTC. Its protein is CATSRERTSYGYTF.